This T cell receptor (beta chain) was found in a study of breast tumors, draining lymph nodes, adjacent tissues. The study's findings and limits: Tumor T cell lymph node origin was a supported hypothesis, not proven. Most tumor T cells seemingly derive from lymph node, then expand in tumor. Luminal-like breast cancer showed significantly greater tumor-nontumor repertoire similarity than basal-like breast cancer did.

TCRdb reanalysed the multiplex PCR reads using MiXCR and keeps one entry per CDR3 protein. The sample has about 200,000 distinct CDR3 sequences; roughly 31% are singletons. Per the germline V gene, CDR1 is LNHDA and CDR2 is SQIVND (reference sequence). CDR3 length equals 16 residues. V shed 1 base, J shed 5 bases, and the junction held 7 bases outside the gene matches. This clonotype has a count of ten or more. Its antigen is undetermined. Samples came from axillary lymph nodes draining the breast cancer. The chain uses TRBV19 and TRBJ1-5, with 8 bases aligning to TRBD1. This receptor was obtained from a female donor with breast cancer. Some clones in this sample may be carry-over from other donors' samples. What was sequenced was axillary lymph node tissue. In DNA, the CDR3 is TGTGCCAGTAGTATAGCACAGGACAGGGTGGATCAGCCCCAGCATTTT. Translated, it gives CASSIAQDRVDQPQHF.